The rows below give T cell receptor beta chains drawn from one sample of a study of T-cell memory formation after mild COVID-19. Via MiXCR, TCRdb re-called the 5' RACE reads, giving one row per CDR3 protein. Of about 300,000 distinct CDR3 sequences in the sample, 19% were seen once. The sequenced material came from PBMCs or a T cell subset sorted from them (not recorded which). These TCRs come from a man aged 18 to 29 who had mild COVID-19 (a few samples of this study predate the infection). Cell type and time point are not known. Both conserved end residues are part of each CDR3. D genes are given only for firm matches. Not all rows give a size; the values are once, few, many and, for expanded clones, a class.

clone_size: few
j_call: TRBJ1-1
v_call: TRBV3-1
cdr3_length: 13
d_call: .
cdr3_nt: TGTGCCAGCAGCCCACGCGTGAACACTGAAGCTTTCTTT
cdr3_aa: CASSPRVNTEAFF

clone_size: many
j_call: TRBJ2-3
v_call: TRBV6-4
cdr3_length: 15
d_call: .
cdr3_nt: TGTGCCAGCAGTGACTCGGGGGGGGGCGGAGATACGCAGTATTTT
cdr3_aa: CASSDSGGGGDTQYF

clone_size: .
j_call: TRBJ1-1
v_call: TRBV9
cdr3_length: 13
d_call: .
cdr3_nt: TGTGCCAGCAGCGTCGAGTTAGAGGGAACCGCTTTCTTT
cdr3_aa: CASSVELEGTAFF

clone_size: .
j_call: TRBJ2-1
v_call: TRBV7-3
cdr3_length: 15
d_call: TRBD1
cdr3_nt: TGTGCCAGCAGCTCCAGAGGGGGCTCCCCCCAGGAGCAGTTCTTC
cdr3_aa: CASSSRGGSPQEQFF

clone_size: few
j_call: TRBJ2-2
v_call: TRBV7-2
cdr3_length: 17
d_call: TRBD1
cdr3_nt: TGTGCCAGCAGACTACGTCACAGGGGGCGCGGGACCGGGGAGCTGTTTTTT
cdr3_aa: CASRLRHRGRGTGELFF

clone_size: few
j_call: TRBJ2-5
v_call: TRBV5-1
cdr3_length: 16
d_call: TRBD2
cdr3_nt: TGCGCCAGCATCACCGCCCCGACTAGCGGGGGAGAGACCCAGTACTTC
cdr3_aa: CASITAPTSGGETQYF

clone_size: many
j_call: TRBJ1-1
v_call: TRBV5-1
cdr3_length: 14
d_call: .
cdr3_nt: TGCGCCAGCAGCCCCACCGGGGGCAACACTGAAGCTTTCTTT
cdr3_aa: CASSPTGGNTEAFF

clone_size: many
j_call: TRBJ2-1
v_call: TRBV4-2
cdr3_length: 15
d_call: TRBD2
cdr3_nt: TGTGCCAGCAGCCAAGGAGCGGGGGGGCTTGATGAGCAGTTCTTC
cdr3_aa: CASSQGAGGLDEQFF

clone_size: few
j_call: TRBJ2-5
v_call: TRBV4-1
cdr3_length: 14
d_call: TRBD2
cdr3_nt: TGCGCCAGCAGCCCGATAGCGGGGGAAGAGACCCAGTACTTC
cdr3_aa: CASSPIAGEETQYF

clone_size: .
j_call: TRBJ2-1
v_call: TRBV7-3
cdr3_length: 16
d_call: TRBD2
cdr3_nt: TGTGCCAGCAGCGACCAACTAGCGGGGTACGACAATGAGCAGTTCTTC
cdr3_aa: CASSDQLAGYDNEQFF

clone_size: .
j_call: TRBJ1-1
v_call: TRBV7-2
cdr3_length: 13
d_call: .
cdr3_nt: TGTGCTCACAGCTTACAAGAGAACACTGAAGCTTTCTTT
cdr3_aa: CAHSLQENTEAFF

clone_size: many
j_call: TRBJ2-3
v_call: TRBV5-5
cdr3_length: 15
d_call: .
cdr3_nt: TGTGCCAGCAGCTTGGGGGGGACCGCGGGAGATACGCAGTATTTT
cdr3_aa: CASSLGGTAGDTQYF

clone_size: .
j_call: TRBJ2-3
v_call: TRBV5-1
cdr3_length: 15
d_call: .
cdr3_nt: TGCGCCAGCAGCTTGGTCGACTCTAGCACAGATACGCAGTATTTT
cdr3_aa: CASSLVDSSTDTQYF

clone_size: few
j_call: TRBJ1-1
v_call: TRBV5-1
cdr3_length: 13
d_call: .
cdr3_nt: TGCGCCAGCAGCCAGCAGGGGATTAATGAAGCTTTCTTT
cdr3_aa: CASSQQGINEAFF

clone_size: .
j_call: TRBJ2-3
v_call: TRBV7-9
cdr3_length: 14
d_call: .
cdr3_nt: TGTGCCAGCAGCTTAGTCACCTCGAGGAGTACGCAGTATTTT
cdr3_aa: CASSLVTSRSTQYF

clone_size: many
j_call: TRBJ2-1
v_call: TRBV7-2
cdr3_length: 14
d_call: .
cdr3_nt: TGTGCCAGCAGCTTCGGAGCAGCGCCCGATGAGCAGTTCTTC
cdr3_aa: CASSFGAAPDEQFF

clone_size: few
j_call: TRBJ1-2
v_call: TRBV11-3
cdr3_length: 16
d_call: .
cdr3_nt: TGTGCCAGCAGCTTAGTAGCCCCACCAGAGTCCTATGGCTACACCTTC
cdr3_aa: CASSLVAPPESYGYTF

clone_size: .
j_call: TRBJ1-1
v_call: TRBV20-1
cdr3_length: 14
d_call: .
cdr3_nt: TGCAGTGCTCCCCCAGGAGGAATGAACACTGAAGCTTTCTTT
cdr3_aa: CSAPPGGMNTEAFF

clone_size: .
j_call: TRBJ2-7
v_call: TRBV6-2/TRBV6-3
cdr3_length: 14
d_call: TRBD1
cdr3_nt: TGTGCCAGCAGTTACAGGGACAGCCGCTACGAGCAGTACTTC
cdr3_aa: CASSYRDSRYEQYF

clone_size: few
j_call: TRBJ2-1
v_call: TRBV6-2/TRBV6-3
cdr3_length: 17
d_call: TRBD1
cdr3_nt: TGTGCCAGCAGTTACTCGACGGCCAGGGGGTCCTACAATGAGCAGTTCTTC
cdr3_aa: CASSYSTARGSYNEQFF

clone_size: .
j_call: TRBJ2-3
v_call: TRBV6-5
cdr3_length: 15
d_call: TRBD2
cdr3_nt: TGTGCCAGCAGATTAGCGGGGGCCGACACAGATACGCAGTATTTT
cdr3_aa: CASRLAGADTDTQYF

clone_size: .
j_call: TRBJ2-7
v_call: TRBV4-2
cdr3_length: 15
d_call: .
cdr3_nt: TGTGCCAGCAGCCAAGAGGGCAGTGTCTCCTACGAGCAGTACTTC
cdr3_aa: CASSQEGSVSYEQYF

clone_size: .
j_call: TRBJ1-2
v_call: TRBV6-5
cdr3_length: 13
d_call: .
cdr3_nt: TGTGCCAGCAGAGGCGACAGCGGCTATGGCTACACCTTC
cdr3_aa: CASRGDSGYGYTF

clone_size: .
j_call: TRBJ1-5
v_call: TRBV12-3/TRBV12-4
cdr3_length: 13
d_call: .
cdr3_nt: TGTGCCAGCAGTTTAGGCTTGGAACAGCCCCAGCATTTT
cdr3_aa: CASSLGLEQPQHF

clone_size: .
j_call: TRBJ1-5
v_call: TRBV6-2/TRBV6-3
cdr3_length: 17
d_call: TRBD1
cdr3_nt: TGTGCCAGCAGTTACCCGACAGGGGATAATCGGCATCAGCCCCAGCATTTT
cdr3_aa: CASSYPTGDNRHQPQHF

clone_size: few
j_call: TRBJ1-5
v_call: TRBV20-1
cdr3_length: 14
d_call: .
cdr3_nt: TGCAGTGCTAGAGTCTTAAGGGGCAATCAGCCCCAGCATTTT
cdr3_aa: CSARVLRGNQPQHF